This TCR beta chain derives from a study of radiation and T cells in renal cell carcinoma. This table comes from immunoSEQ multiplex PCR, and its TCRdb copy is limited to in-frame clones, with some not included. Among about 59,000 clones, 78% were seen once, and the ten largest hold approximately 6.8%. The time point was: baseline pretreatment blood. The treatment is: 15 Gy SBRT to primary tumor, nephrectomy 4 weeks later. Germline CDR1 reads SGHNT; CDR2 reads YYREEE (reference sequence). The CDR3 runs to 16 residues. The ends lost 0 bases at V and 5 bases at J; junction bases unmatched: 6. This clone came up once.

This sequence was found in a man aged 55 to 70 with renal cell carcinoma. V and J are TRBV5-4 and TRBJ2-5; 11 bases fit TRBD2. The sequences come from blood, collected from a patient whose treatment included radiotherapy and nephrectomy. This CDR3 is CASSLGSGRARETQYF. CDR3 sequence (DNA): TGTGCCAGCAGCTTGGGTAGCGGGAGGGCAAGGGAGACCCAGTACTTC.